This entry features one TCR beta chain sequence. The CDR3 sequence is 15 residues long. Germline loops: CDR1 SGHNT, CDR2 YYREEE (reference sequence). Trimming cost V 0 bases and J 2 bases; bases outside gene matches: 4. This sample was included in a study of blood T cell repertoires in COVID-19. Whole-study context: Spain, Italy and the United States supplied samples that represented acute and convalescent COVID-19.

Sequencing was performed with immunoSEQ multiplex PCR; in TCRdb, only in-frame clones are kept and a portion is missing. The sample holds under 300,000 clones, around 89% seen once. This chain connects TRBV5-4 to TRBJ2-5; 7 bases fit TRBD2. Sequencing was done on a sample of peripheral blood. This clonotype was sampled from an older woman with COVID-19, enrolled during active disease. The CDR3 region is CASSLGLADQETQYF. The CDR3 DNA sequence: TGTGCCAGCAGCTTGGGGCTAGCGGATCAAGAGACCCAGTACTTC.